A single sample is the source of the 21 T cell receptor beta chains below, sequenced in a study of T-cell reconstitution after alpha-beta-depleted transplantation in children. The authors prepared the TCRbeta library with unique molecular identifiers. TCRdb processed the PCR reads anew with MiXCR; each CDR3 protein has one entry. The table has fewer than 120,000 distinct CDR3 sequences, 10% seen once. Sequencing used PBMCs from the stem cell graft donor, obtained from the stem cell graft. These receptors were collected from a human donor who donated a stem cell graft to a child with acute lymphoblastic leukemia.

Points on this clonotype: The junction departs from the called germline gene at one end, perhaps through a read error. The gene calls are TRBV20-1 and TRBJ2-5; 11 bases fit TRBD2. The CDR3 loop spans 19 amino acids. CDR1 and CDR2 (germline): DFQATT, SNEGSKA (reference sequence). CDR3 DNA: TGCACTGCTAGAGATTTCCGGACTAGCGGGCGTCCGTTGAGAGAGACCCAGTACTTC. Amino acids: CTARDFRTSGRPLRETQYF.

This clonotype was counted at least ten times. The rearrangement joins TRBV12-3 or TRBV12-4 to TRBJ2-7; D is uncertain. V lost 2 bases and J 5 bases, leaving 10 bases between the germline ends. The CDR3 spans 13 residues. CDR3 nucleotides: TGTGCCAGCAGTTTAAAGTGGGGAAACGAGCAGTACTTC. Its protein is CASSLKWGNEQYF.

CDR3 residues: CASTKTSGGLWDTQYF. The CDR3, as DNA: TGTGCCAGCACTAAGACTAGCGGGGGGCTGTGGGATACGCAGTATTTT. The genes are TRBV6-1 and TRBJ2-3, with 13 bases matching TRBD2. The CDR3 is 16 residues long. Trimming took 7 bases from V and 6 from J; bases not matched to a gene: 10. CDR1 and CDR2 (germline): MNHNS, SASEGT.

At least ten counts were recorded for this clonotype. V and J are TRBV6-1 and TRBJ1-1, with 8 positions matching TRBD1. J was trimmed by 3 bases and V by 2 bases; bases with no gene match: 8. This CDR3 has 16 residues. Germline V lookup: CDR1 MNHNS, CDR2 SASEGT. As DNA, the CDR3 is TGTGCCAGCAGTGAACGGCCAGGGGGCTTCTACACTGAAGCTTTCTTT. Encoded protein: CASSERPGGFYTEAFF.

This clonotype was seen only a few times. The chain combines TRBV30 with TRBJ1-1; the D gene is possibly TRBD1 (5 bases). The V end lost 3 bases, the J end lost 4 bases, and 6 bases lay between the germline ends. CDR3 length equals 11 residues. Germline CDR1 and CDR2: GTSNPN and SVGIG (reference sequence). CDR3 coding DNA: TGTGCCTGGAGGGGGGGCACTGAAGCTTTCTTT. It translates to CAWRGGTEAFF.

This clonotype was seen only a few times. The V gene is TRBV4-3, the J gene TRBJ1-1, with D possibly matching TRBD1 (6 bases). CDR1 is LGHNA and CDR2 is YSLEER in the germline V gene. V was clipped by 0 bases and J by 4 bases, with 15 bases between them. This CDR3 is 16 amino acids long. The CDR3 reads CASSQDGLMDSTEAFF. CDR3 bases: TGCGCCAGCAGCCAAGATGGACTTATGGACAGCACTGAAGCTTTCTTT.

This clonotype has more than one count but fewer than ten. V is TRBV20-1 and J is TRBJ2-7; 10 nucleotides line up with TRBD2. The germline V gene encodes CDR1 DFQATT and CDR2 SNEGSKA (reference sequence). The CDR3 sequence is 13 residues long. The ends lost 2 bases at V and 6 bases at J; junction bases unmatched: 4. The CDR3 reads CSARSGGGGEQYF. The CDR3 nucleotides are TGCAGTGCTAGAAGCGGGGGGGGCGGCGAGCAGTACTTC.

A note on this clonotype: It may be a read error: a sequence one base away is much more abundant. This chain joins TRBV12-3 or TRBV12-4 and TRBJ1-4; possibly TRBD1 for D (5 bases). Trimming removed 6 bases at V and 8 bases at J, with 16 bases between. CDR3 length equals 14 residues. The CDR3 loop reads CASSQGHGGEKLFF. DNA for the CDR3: TGTGCCAGCAGCCAAGGGCATGGGGGAGAAAAACTGTTTTTT.

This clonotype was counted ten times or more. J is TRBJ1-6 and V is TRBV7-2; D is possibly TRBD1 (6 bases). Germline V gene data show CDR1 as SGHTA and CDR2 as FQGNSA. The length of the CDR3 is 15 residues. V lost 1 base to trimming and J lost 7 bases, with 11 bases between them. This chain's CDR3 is CASSLEAGGNSPLHF. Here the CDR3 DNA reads TGTGCCAGCAGCTTAGAGGCCGGGGGCAATTCACCCCTCCACTTT.

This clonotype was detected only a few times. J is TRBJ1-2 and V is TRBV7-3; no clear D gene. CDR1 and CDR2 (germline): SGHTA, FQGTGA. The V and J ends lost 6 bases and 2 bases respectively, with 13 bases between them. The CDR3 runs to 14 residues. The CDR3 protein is CASSQTAVNYGYTF. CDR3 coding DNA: TGTGCCAGCAGTCAGACTGCGGTGAACTATGGCTACACCTTC.

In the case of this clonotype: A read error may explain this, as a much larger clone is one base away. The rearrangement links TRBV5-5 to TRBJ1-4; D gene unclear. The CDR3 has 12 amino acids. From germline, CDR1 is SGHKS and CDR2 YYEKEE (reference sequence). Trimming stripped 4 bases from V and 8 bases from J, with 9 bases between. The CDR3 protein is CASSVFLEKLFF. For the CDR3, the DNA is TGTGCCAGCAGCGTGTTTCTCGAAAAACTGTTTTTT.

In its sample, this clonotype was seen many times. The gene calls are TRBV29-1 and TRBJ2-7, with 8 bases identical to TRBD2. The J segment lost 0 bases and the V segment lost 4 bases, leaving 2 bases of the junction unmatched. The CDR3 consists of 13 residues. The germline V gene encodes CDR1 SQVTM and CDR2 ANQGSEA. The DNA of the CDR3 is TGCAGCGTTGCCAGCGGGAGCTCCTACGAGCAGTACTTC. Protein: CSVASGSSYEQYF.

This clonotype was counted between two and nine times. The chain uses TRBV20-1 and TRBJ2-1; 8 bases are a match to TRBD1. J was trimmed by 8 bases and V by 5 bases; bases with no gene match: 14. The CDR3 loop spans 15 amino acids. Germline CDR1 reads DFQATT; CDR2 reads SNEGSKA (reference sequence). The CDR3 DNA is TGCAGTGCTTACGATCAGGGGGCGCAGGTTCATGAGCAGTTCTTC. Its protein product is CSAYDQGAQVHEQFF.

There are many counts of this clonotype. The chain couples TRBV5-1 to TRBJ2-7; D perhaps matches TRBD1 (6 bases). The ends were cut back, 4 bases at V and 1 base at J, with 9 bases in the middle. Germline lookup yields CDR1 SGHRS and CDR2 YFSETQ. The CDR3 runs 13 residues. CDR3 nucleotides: TGCGCCAGCAGCGCCGGACAGTCCTACGAGCAGTACTTC. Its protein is CASSAGQSYEQYF.

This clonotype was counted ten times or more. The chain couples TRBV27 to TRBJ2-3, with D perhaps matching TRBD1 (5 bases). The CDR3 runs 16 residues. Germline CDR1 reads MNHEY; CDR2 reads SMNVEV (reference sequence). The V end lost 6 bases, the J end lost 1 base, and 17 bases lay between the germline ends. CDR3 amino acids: CASRRTQEGGTDTQYF. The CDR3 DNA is TGTGCCAGCAGACGGACCCAGGAAGGGGGCACAGATACGCAGTATTTT.

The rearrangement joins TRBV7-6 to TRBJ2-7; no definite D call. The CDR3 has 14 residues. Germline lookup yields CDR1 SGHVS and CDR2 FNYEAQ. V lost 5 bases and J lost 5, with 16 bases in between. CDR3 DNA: TGTGCCAGCAGCCCCCGAGAGAATCCCCACGAGCAGTACTTC. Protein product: CASSPRENPHEQYF.

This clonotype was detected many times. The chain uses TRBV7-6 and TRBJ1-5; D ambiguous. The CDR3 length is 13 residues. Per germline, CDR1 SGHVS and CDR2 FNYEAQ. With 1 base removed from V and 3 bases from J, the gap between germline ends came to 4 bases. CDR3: CASSLEINQPQHF. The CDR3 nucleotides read TGTGCCAGCAGCTTAGAAATCAATCAGCCCCAGCATTTT. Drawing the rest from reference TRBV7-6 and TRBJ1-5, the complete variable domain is GAGVSQSPRYKVTKRGQDVALRCDPISGHVSLYWYRQALGQGPEFLTYFNYEAQQDKSGLPNDRFSAERPEGSISTLTIQRTEQRDSAMYRCASSLEINQPQHFGDGTRLSIL.

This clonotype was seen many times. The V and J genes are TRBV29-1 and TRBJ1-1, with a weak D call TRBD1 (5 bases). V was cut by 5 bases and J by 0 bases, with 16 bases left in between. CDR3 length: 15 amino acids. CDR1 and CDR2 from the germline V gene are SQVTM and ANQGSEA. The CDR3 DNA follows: TGCAGCGTTAAAGGGGCGGGAAAGCTGAACACTGAAGCTTTCTTT. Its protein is CSVKGAGKLNTEAFF.

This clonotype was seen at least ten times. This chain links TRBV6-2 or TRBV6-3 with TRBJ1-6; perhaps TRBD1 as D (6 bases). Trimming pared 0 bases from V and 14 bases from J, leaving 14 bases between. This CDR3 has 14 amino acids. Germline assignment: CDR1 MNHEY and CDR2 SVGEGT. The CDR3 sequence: CASSYSRTVMTLHF. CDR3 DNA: TGTGCCAGCAGTTACTCGAGGACAGTGATGACCCTCCACTTT.

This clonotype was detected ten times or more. The CDR3 here is CASSTRQGLAGISSYNEQFF. The CDR3 DNA sequence: TGTGCCAGCAGCACGCGACAGGGCCTAGCGGGAATCAGCTCCTACAATGAGCAGTTCTTC. This chain connects TRBV7-2 to TRBJ2-1; 9 bases match TRBD2. The trim removed 5 bases at V and 0 bases at J, leaving 17 bases unmatched. Germline V gene data show CDR1 as SGHTA and CDR2 as FQGNSA. CDR3 size: 20 residues.

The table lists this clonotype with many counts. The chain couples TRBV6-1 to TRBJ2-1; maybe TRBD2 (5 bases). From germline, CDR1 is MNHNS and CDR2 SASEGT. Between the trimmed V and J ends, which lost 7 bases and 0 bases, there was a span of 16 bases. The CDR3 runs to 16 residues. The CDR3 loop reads CASTEGVPHSYNEQFF. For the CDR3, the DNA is TGTGCCAGCACCGAGGGAGTCCCCCACTCCTACAATGAGCAGTTCTTC.